Reported below is one T cell receptor beta chain. The target antigen is unknown. TCRdb passed the reads through MiXCR, listing each CDR3 protein once. There are around 450,000 distinct CDR3 sequences in the sample; under 40% occur only once, and roughly 13% lies in the top ten. The data belong to a study of T cell repertoires in cytomegalovirus infection. Whole-study context: Both a matching HLA type and CMV infection were indicated by public TCR beta signatures.

Regarding the study as a whole: Totalled public TCR beta family frequency picked out people who carried CMV plus the relevant HLA. In two of eight donors, the top clonotype was HLA-C-restricted CMV-specific.

The receptor was isolated from a human donor in good health (CMV status not recorded). Some clones in this sample may be carry-over from other donors' samples. Source material: PBMCs.

The CDR3 sequence: CSASLNLEETQYF. CDR3 bases: TGCAGTGCTAGCCTCAATCTCGAAGAGACCCAGTACTTC. This rearrangement joins TRBV20-1 to TRBJ2-5; D call uncertain. V was trimmed by 3 bases and J by 3 bases, leaving 11 bases between them. In germline, CDR1 is DFQATT, CDR2 SNEGSKA (reference sequence). This CDR3 contains 13 residues.